The clone carrying this TCR beta chain has just one count. Its antigen remains unknown. This sample stems from a study of a mutant IDH1 vaccine in newly diagnosed glioma. Study-level information: The treated population exhibited a male proportion of roughly 60%, a female proportion of 37.5%, and a mean age of about 39 years.

TCRdb's copy holds only in-frame clones and misses some; the assay was immunoSEQ multiplex PCR. The sample shows over 50,000 clones, about 86% of them seen only once. The time point is: week 5, during vaccination. What each vaccine dose contained was 300 ug of mutant IDH1 20-mer peptide, accompanied by topical imiquimod. The sequence was collected from a man aged 30-40 years with glioma. Sequenced material: PBMCs, taken from a glioma patient whose treatment included an IDH1 peptide vaccine.

For the CDR3, the DNA is TGTGCCAGCAGTCCGGCCCGAAACACCATATATTTT. It translates to CASSPARNTIYF. V is TRBV2 and J is TRBJ1-3, with D unclear. Germline lookup yields CDR1 SNHLY and CDR2 FYNNEI. V lost 5 bases to trimming and J lost 5 bases, with 7 bases between them. The CDR3 has 12 amino acids. Based on the CDR3 plus reference TRBV2 and TRBJ1-3, the full variable domain is EPEVTQTPSHQVTQMGQEVILRCVPISNHLYFYWYRQILGQKVEFLVSFYNNEISEKSEIFDDQFSVERPDGSNFTLKIRSTKLEDSAMYFCASSPARNTIYFGEGSWLTVV.